This record looks at one T cell receptor beta chain sequence and its context. This entry belongs to a study of control samples from healthy donors and cancer patients. CDR1 and CDR2 (germline): SEHNR, FQNEAQ (reference sequence). The germline V and J ends were trimmed by 8 bases and 8 bases, with 2 bases remaining between them. The CDR3 length is 8 residues. Libraries were prepared by immunoSEQ multiplex PCR; TCRdb keeps only in-frame clonotypes and omits some of them. The sample records about 110,000 clones, around 89% being singletons. This TCR was sampled from a woman aged 50 to 60 in good health. This chain uses TRBV7-9 with TRBJ2-3; no clear D gene. Sequencing was performed on blood. The CDR3 DNA is TGTGCCAGCGGTACGCAGTATTTT. Translated: CASGTQYF.